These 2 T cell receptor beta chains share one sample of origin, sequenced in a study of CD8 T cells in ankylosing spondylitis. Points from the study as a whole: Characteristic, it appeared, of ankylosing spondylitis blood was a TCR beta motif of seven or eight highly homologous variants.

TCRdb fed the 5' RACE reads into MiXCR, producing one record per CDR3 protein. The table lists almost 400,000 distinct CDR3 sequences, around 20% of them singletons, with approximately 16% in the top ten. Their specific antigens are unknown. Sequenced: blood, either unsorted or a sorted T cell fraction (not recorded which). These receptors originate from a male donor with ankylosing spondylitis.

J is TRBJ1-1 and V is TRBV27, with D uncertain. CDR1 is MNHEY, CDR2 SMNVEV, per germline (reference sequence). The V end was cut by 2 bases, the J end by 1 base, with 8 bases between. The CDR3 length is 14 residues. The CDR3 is CASSLVRRNTEAFF. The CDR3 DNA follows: TGTGCCAGCAGTTTAGTTCGGCGGAACACTGAAGCTTTCTTT.

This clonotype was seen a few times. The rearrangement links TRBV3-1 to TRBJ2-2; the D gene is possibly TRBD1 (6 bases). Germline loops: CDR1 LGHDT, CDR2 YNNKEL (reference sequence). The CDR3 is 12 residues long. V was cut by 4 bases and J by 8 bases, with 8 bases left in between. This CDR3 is CASSLDRGELFF. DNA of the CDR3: TGTGCCAGCAGCCTTGACAGGGGGGAGCTGTTTTTT.